The next 12 T cell receptor beta chains were all read from a single sample in a study of T cell repertoires in cytomegalovirus infection. In TCRdb, the reads were re-called with MiXCR into one record per CDR3 protein. Here the sample spans around 550,000 distinct CDR3 sequences, 26% being singletons. The specimen was PBMCs. Source of these receptors: a human donor in good health (CMV status not recorded). Some clones in this sample may be carry-over from other donors' samples.

This clonotype was found a few times. V is TRBV6-5 and J is TRBJ2-3; D remains unclear. The CDR3 totals 13 residues. Trimming cost V 0 bases and J 4 bases, with 5 bases left between them. The V gene's germline CDR1 is MNHEY and CDR2 SVGAGI. The CDR3 loop is CASSYSGSDTQYF. The CDR3 DNA is TGTGCCAGCAGTTACTCAGGGTCAGATACGCAGTATTTT.

This clonotype was seen more than once but under ten times. The chain is built from TRBV28 and TRBJ1-1; 12 nucleotides agree with TRBD1. CDR3 length: 15 residues. Germline trimming cut 6 bases from V and 5 bases from J; bases unmatched to any gene: 7. Germline CDR1 reads MDHEN; CDR2 reads SYDVKM. The CDR3 DNA reads as TGTGCCAGCAGGCAGCCGGGACAGGGGGCAACTGAAGCTTTCTTT. Translated, it gives CASRQPGQGATEAFF.

The V call is TRBV12-3 or TRBV12-4, the J call TRBJ2-2; 11 bases agree with TRBD2. This CDR3 spans 18 amino acids. Unmatched junction bases numbered 24, after V lost 8 bases and J lost 13 bases. CDR3 loop: CASSLDPGTSGGRDRLFF. In DNA, the CDR3 is TGTGCCAGCTCCCTCGACCCTGGGACTAGCGGAGGGAGGGATCGGCTGTTTTTT.

This clonotype was observed a few times. The chain is built from TRBV29-1 and TRBJ1-1; no clear D. The CDR3 is made up of 11 amino acids. The germline V gene encodes CDR1 SQVTM and CDR2 ANQGSEA. V was cut by 3 bases and J by 3 bases, with 5 bases left in between. The CDR3 nucleotides are TGCAGCGTTGACAGCTACACTGAAGCTTTCTTT. As protein: CSVDSYTEAFF.

The chain couples TRBV2 to TRBJ1-1, with D unresolved. V was cut by 7 bases and J by 6 bases, with 12 bases left in between. The CDR3 spans 12 residues. Germline CDR1 and CDR2: SNHLY and FYNNEI. CDR3 loop: CASNGGRAEAFF. The CDR3 DNA sequence: TGTGCCAGCAACGGAGGGAGGGCTGAAGCTTTCTTT.

There are many counts of this clonotype. The V call is TRBV7-2, the J call TRBJ2-5, with D uncertain. CDR3 length equals 15 residues. Germline CDR1 is SGHTA and CDR2 is FQGNSA. Trimming shortened V by 1 base and J by 0 bases, and 9 bases separated the two germline ends. CDR3 DNA: TGTGCCAGCAGCTTAGTTGCAGGAGACCAAGAGACCCAGTACTTC. Protein sequence: CASSLVAGDQETQYF.

This clonotype was recorded a few times. This rearrangement joins TRBV19 to TRBJ1-3, with 7 nucleotides matching TRBD1. V lost 3 bases and J lost 8; bases outside the gene matches: 7. The CDR3 has 14 residues. The germline gives CDR1 LNHDA, CDR2 SQIVND (reference sequence). In DNA, the CDR3 is TGTGCCAGTAGTATTCCCGGGACAGAAGACACCATATATTTT. Protein sequence: CASSIPGTEDTIYF.

This clonotype has a handful of counts. V and J are TRBV7-6 and TRBJ2-3; D may match TRBD1 or TRBD2 (5 bases each). Trimming pared 4 bases from V and 4 bases from J, leaving 9 bases between. Germline V gene sequence: CDR1 SGHVS, CDR2 FNYEAQ. CDR3 size: 13 residues. CDR3 protein: CASSSGTPDTQYF. Written as DNA, the CDR3 is TGTGCCAGCAGCTCCGGGACGCCAGATACGCAGTATTTT.

The chain carries TRBV2 and TRBJ1-1; D is undetermined. V gave up 8 bases and J gave up 3 bases, with 13 bases separating them. CDR1 is SNHLY and CDR2 is FYNNEI in the germline V gene. The CDR3 runs to 13 residues. The CDR3 protein is CASDKVEHTEAFF. The CDR3 bases are TGTGCCAGCGATAAGGTAGAACACACTGAAGCTTTCTTT.

V gene TRBV27 combines with J gene TRBJ1-5; a weak D match, TRBD1 (6 bases). Germline V gives CDR1 MNHEY, CDR2 SMNVEV (reference sequence). With 1 base removed from V and 5 bases from J, the gap between germline ends came to 15 bases. CDR3 length: 16 amino acids. This chain's CDR3 is CASSLFGRGGDQPQHF. DNA of the CDR3: TGTGCCAGCAGTTTATTCGGCAGGGGAGGAGATCAGCCCCAGCATTTT.

A few counts support this clonotype. The J gene is TRBJ2-7, the V gene TRBV28; D unresolved. V was cut by 1 base and J by 0 bases, with 10 bases left in between. The CDR3 consists of 15 residues. Germline-derived CDR1 and CDR2 are MDHEN and SYDVKM. This chain's CDR3 is CASSLLPQNSYEQYF. CDR3 nucleotide sequence: TGTGCCAGCAGTTTATTGCCGCAAAACTCCTACGAGCAGTACTTC. Together with reference TRBV28 and TRBJ2-7, the CDR3 gives the full variable domain: DVKVTQSSRYLVKRTGEKVFLECVQDMDHENMFWYRQDPGLGLRLIYFSYDVKMKEKGDIPEGYSVSREKKERFSLILESASTNQTSMYLCASSLLPQNSYEQYFGPGTRLTVT.

This CDR3 reads CASSSGQGQDTGELFF. Here the CDR3 DNA reads TGTGCCAGCAGCTCGGGACAGGGGCAGGACACCGGGGAGCTGTTTTTT. V and J are TRBV7-9 and TRBJ2-2, with 10 bases lining up with TRBD1. From germline, CDR1 is SEHNR and CDR2 FQNEAQ (reference sequence). The V segment lost 4 bases and the J segment 3 bases; nucleotides outside the gene matches: 5. The length of the CDR3 is 16 residues. The full variable domain, its missing parts supplied by reference TRBV7-9 and TRBJ2-2, is DTGVSQNPRHKITKRGQNVTFRCDPISEHNRLYWYRQTLGQGPEFLTYFQNEAQLEKSRLLSDRFSAERPKGSFSTLEIQRTEQGDSAMYLCASSSGQGQDTGELFFGEGSRLTVL.